A single count supports the clone carrying this TCR beta chain. This sample was included in a study of cytomegalovirus exposure and HLA in healthy donors. Losses at the gene ends were 5 bases for V and 0 bases for J; bases not matched to a gene: 7. CDR3 length equals 16 residues. CDR1 and CDR2 (germline): LNHDA, SQIVND (reference sequence). The PCR ran on 60 Vbeta and 13 Jbeta primers. Method: immunoSEQ multiplex PCR; TCRdb's copy keeps in-frame clones and lacks some. The table records approximately 180,000 clones, 79% of them present only once. The V gene is TRBV19, the J gene TRBJ2-5; TRBD1 matches 9 bases. This sequence was found in a woman in her forties or fifties in good health and CMV-seronegative. Sequencing input: PBMCs. The CDR3, as DNA: TGTGCCAGTAGTGGTAACAGGGGGCAGTACCAAGAGACCCAGTACTTC. As protein: CASSGNRGQYQETQYF. Looking up the rest from reference TRBV19 and TRBJ2-5 gives the full variable domain: DGGITQSPKYLFRKEGQNVTLSCEQNLNHDAMYWYRQDPGQGLRLIYYSQIVNDFQKGDIAEGYSVSREKKESFPLTVTSAQKNPTAFYLCASSGNRGQYQETQYFGPGTRLLVL.